The 16 T cell receptor beta chains below were found in one sample sequenced in a study of vaccination and CD4 T cells after COVID-19. The treatment: approximately 11-day PBMC culture with coronavirus spike peptide pools or control peptides (ViraFEST assay). These receptors are not linked to any known antigen. Sequence data for DNA of cultured CD4+ T cells were generated by the Oncomine TCR Beta short-read assay. MiXCR was run by TCRdb on the PCR reads, yielding one entry per CDR3 protein. The data contain more than 15,000 distinct CDR3 sequences, approximately 52% of them singletons. The sequenced sample consisted of CD4+ T cells from blood, cultured in vitro. The origin of the receptors is a human donor who had recovered from COVID-19.

V usage is TRBV18 and J usage is TRBJ1-2; no definite D call. The length of the CDR3 is 13 residues. V gave up 5 bases and J gave up 2 bases, with 9 bases separating them. Germline V lookup: CDR1 KGHSH, CDR2 LQKENI. CDR3 nucleotide sequence: TGTGCCAGCTCAGAGGGAATAAACTATGGCTACACCTTC. It yields the protein CASSEGINYGYTF.

CDR3 nucleotides: TGTGCCAGCAGTGAAGCCGGGCCCCAAGAGACCCAGTACTTC. Protein sequence: CASSEAGPQETQYF. V gene TRBV28 combines with J gene TRBJ2-5; D remains unclear. This CDR3 spans 14 amino acids. Per the germline V gene, CDR1 is MDHEN and CDR2 is SYDVKM. Trimming removed 5 bases from V and 1 base from J, with 11 bases in between.

CDR3: CASSPTGTTEAFF. DNA of the CDR3: TGCGCCAGCAGCCCCACAGGGACCACTGAAGCTTTCTTT. The V call is TRBV5-1, the J call TRBJ1-1; a weak D match, TRBD1 (6 bases). The V gene lost 4 bases and the J gene lost 4 bases, with 11 bases spanning the gap. The CDR3 spans 13 residues. Germline V gives CDR1 SGHRS, CDR2 YFSETQ.

This clonotype was seen only a few times. The rearrangement joins TRBV11-1 to TRBJ1-2, with D perhaps matching TRBD1 (5 bases). V was pared by 5 bases and J by 6 bases, with 19 bases between. The CDR3 extends over 15 amino acids. Germline-derived CDR1 and CDR2 are SGHAT and FQDESV (reference sequence). As DNA, the CDR3 is TGTGCCAGCAGCCAAGTAGGGGTTCATCTGAATGGCTACACCTTC. This sequence encodes CASSQVGVHLNGYTF.

This rearrangement joins TRBV5-4 to TRBJ2-7; 10 bases fit TRBD1. The CDR3 covers 15 residues. The V gene's germline CDR1 is SGHNT and CDR2 YYREEE (reference sequence). Trimming removed 2 bases from V and 4 bases from J; junction bases left unmatched: 6. DNA for the CDR3: TGTGCCAGCAGCTTAGTATGGACAGGGGGATACGAGCAGTACTTC. Amino acid sequence: CASSLVWTGGYEQYF.

This clonotype occurred a few times. The chain uses TRBV6-1 and TRBJ1-5; D ambiguous. The V end lost 5 bases, the J end lost 2 bases, and 13 bases lay between the germline ends. CDR1 is MNHNS, CDR2 SASEGT, per germline. The CDR3 length is 15 residues. CDR3 DNA sequence: TGTGCCAGCAGTACCACTTCTCGTGGCAATCAGCCCCAGCATTTT. Its translation is CASSTTSRGNQPQHF.

CDR3 region: CSARAGQGATGELFF. In nucleotides, the CDR3 is TGCAGTGCTAGAGCCGGACAGGGGGCCACCGGGGAGCTGTTTTTT. The chain recombines TRBV20-1 with TRBJ2-2; 11 positions match TRBD1. The CDR3 extends over 15 amino acids. Per germline, CDR1 DFQATT and CDR2 SNEGSKA (reference sequence). Trimming cost V 1 base and J 4 bases; bases outside gene matches: 2.

This sequence joins TRBV5-6 and TRBJ2-3; D not certain. CDR1 SGHDT and CDR2 YYEEEE come from the germline V gene. Trimming removed 7 bases at V and 2 bases at J, with 11 bases between. The CDR3 consists of 13 residues. CDR3 amino acids: CASSVSYTDTQYF. CDR3 DNA: TGTGCCAGCTCAGTTTCTTACACAGATACGCAGTATTTT.

The chain carries TRBV27 and TRBJ2-6; 11 positions match TRBD1. Germline V gene sequence: CDR1 MNHEY, CDR2 SMNVEV (reference sequence). CDR3 length: 17 amino acids. J lost 2 bases, V lost 6 bases, and 6 bases had no gene match. CDR3 sequence reads: CASRPRDRGTGANVLTF. The CDR3 DNA reads as TGTGCCAGCAGGCCCCGGGACAGGGGGACTGGGGCCAACGTCCTGACTTTC.

The chain joins TRBV11-1 to TRBJ1-1; 8 bases align to TRBD1. CDR1 is SGHAT, CDR2 FQDESV, per germline (reference sequence). This CDR3 has 14 residues. Trimming removed 3 bases from V and 7 bases from J; junction bases left unmatched: 7. The CDR3 sequence: CASSFSPGGGEAFF. CDR3 sequence (DNA): TGTGCCAGCAGCTTTAGTCCAGGGGGCGGTGAAGCTTTCTTT.

As concerns this clonotype: One junction end does not reproduce the germline sequence, and a read error may be involved. The V call is TRBV20-1, the J call TRBJ2-1; tentative D call: TRBD2 (5 bases). The CDR3 is 14 residues long. Germline-derived CDR1 and CDR2 are DFQATT and SNEGSKA (reference sequence). The CDR3 sequence is CSASRRIGYNEQFF. CDR3 in DNA: TGTAGTGCTAGCCGACGCATCGGTTACAATGAGCAGTTCTTC.

This rearrangement joins TRBV20-1 to TRBJ2-7; the D gene is possibly TRBD1 (6 bases). V was pared by 6 bases and J by 0 bases, with 18 bases between. CDR3 length equals 15 residues. Looked up from germline, CDR1 is DFQATT and CDR2 is SNEGSKA (reference sequence). In DNA, the CDR3 is TGCAGTGCGCCGAACGACAGGATGAGCTCCTACGAGCAGTACTTC. Its protein product is CSAPNDRMSSYEQYF.

This clonotype is a singleton in its sample. An end of the junction does not agree with germline; a read error may underlie this. The chain recombines TRBV27 with TRBJ2-3, with D perhaps matching TRBD1 (6 bases). Germline values: CDR1 MNHEY, CDR2 SMNVEV (reference sequence). The CDR3 contains 15 residues. CDR3 sequence (DNA): TGTGCCAGCAGTTTTGTTCGGGACATCACAGATATGCAGTATTTT. It encodes CASSFVRDITDMQYF.

The gene calls are TRBV19 and TRBJ2-3; D gene ambiguous. Trimming pared 11 bases from V and 1 base from J, leaving 16 bases between. The CDR3 is made up of 14 amino acids. Germline assignment: CDR1 LNHDA and CDR2 SQIVND (reference sequence). The CDR3 reads CAADLFERTDTQYF. The CDR3 DNA is TGTGCCGCCGACCTCTTTGAGCGCACAGATACGCAGTATTTT. The variable domain in full, completed from reference TRBV19 and TRBJ2-3, reads DGGITQSPKYLFRKEGQNVTLSCEQNLNHDAMYWYRQDPGQGLRLIYYSQIVNDFQKGDIAEGYSVSREKKESFPLTVTSAQKNPTAFYLCAADLFERTDTQYFGPGTRLTVL.

The V call is TRBV7-3, the J call TRBJ2-6; 8 bases fit TRBD2. The V gene's germline CDR1 is SGHTA and CDR2 FQGTGA. The CDR3 covers 15 residues. Trimming cost V 5 bases and J 6 bases; bases outside gene matches: 6. The CDR3: CASSGAGGTANVLTF. As DNA, the CDR3 is TGTGCCAGCAGCGGGGCGGGGGGTACGGCCAACGTCCTGACTTTC.

This clonotype was detected only once. The gene calls are TRBV7-2 and TRBJ1-2, with a possible D match to TRBD1 (6 bases). CDR3 length: 17 amino acids. The germline V gene has CDR1 SGHTA and CDR2 FQGNSA. The ends were cut back, 5 bases at V and 6 bases at J, with 25 bases in the middle. The DNA for the CDR3 is TGTGCCAGCAGCCCGCGAGGGGGGGGGATAGTTTTCCATGGCTACACCTTC. Translation: CASSPRGGGIVFHGYTF. The whole variable domain, filled in from reference TRBV7-2 and TRBJ1-2, reads GAGVSQSPSNKVTEKGKDVELRCDPISGHTALYWYRQSLGQGLEFLIYFQGNSAPDKSGLPSDRFSAERTGGSVSTLTIQRTQQEDSAVYLCASSPRGGGIVFHGYTFGSGTRLTVV.